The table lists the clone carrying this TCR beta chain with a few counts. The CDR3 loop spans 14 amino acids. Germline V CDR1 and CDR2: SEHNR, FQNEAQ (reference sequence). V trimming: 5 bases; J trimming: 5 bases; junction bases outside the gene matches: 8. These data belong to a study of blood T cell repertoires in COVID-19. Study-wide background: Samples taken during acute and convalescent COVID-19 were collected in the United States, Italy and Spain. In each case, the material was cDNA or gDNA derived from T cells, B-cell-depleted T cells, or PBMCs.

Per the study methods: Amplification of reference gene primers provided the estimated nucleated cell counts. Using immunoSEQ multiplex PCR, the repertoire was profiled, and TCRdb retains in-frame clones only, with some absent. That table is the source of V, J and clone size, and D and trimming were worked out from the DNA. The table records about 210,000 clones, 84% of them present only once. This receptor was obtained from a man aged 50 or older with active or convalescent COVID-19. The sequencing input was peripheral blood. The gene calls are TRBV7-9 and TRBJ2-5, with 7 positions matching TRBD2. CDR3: CASSPTSDGETQYF. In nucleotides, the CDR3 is TGTGCCAGCAGCCCCACTAGCGATGGGGAGACCCAGTACTTC. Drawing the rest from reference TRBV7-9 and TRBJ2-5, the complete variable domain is DTGVSQNPRHKITKRGQNVTFRCDPISEHNRLYWYRQTLGQGPEFLTYFQNEAQLEKSRLLSDRFSAERPKGSFSTLEIQRTEQGDSAMYLCASSPTSDGETQYFGPGTRLLVL.